The 22 T cell receptor beta chains below come from one sample, sequenced in a study of cytomegalovirus exposure and HLA in healthy donors. PCR involved 60 Vbeta and 13 Jbeta primers. Using immunoSEQ multiplex PCR, the repertoire was profiled, and TCRdb retains in-frame clones only, with some absent. The table has 75,000 to 100,000 clones, roughly 79% seen once. Sequencing was performed on PBMCs. Receptors originate from an older woman in good health and CMV-seropositive.

V usage is TRBV2 and J usage is TRBJ2-7; 8 bases fit TRBD1. Germline V gene data show CDR1 as SNHLY and CDR2 as FYNNEI. This CDR3 comprises 13 residues. V was clipped by 6 bases and J by 0 bases; unmatched bases: 1. In DNA form, the CDR3 reads TGTGCCAGCAGAGGGACAGGCTCCTACGAGCAGTACTTC. This encodes CASRGTGSYEQYF.

This chain uses TRBV27 with TRBJ2-7, with 9 bases that match TRBD1. The CDR3 runs 15 residues. Losses at the gene ends were 6 bases for V and 3 bases for J; bases not matched to a gene: 9. Germline V gene lookup returns CDR1 MNHEY and CDR2 SMNVEV (reference sequence). CDR3 sequence (DNA): TGTGCCAGCAGGCTGTTCGGGACAGGGCTCTACGAGCAGTACTTC. As protein: CASRLFGTGLYEQYF.

V and J are TRBV11-2 and TRBJ2-5; perhaps TRBD1 as D (5 bases). Trimming removed 5 bases at V and 1 base at J, with 8 bases between. Germline-derived CDR1 and CDR2 are SGHAT and FQNNGV. CDR3 size: 13 residues. Here the CDR3 DNA reads TGTGCCAGCAGCAAGGGGCTCCAAGAGACCCAGTACTTC. This translates into CASSKGLQETQYF.

V is TRBV6-6 and J is TRBJ1-4; D is unclear. The V gene's germline CDR1 is MNHNY and CDR2 SVGAGI (reference sequence). V gave up 6 bases and J gave up 8 bases, with 13 bases separating them. The length of the CDR3 is 13 residues. The CDR3 is CASRVAGIEKLFF. CDR3 nucleotide sequence: TGTGCCAGCAGAGTCGCGGGAATAGAAAAACTGTTTTTT.

This clone was recorded a few times. V and J are TRBV25-1 and TRBJ2-1; TRBD2 matches at 9 bases. There are 18 residues in the CDR3. Germline V gene sequence: CDR1 MGHDK, CDR2 SYGVNS. Trimming at V came to 1 base and at J to 7 bases, leaving 14 bases not matched to a gene. CDR3 loop: CASSELLVGLAPGNEQFF. The CDR3 bases are TGTGCCAGCAGTGAATTGTTGGTGGGACTAGCCCCCGGGAATGAGCAGTTCTTC.

The CDR3 DNA reads as TGTGCCAGCAGCTTAGGTCCTTCGGGGACCTACAATGAGCAGTTCTTC. Protein product: CASSLGPSGTYNEQFF. This rearrangement joins TRBV7-3 to TRBJ2-1, with a tentative D call TRBD2 (5 bases). Germline CDR1 SGHTA, CDR2 FQGTGA. V shed 2 bases and J shed 2 bases, with 13 bases lying between them. The CDR3 sequence is 16 residues long.

This clone was observed once. The chain links TRBV7-3 to TRBJ2-1; the match to TRBD2 covers 10 bases. Germline V gives CDR1 SGHTA, CDR2 FQGTGA. J lost 9 bases, V lost 5 bases, and 4 bases had no gene match. The CDR3 runs 13 residues. CDR3 in amino acids: CASSPGLAFEQFF. As DNA, the CDR3 is TGTGCCAGCAGCCCGGGACTAGCGTTTGAGCAGTTCTTC.

CDR3 loop: CAISERGYEQYF. The DNA of the CDR3 is TGTGCCATCAGTGAGAGAGGGTACGAGCAGTACTTC. V is TRBV10-3 and J is TRBJ2-7; a possible D gene is TRBD2 (5 bases). The germline V and J ends were trimmed by 2 bases and 4 bases, with 6 bases remaining between them. The CDR3 sequence is 12 residues long. Germline assignment: CDR1 ENHRY and CDR2 SYGVKD.

The rearrangement uses TRBV28 and TRBJ1-1; possibly TRBD1 for D (5 bases). The V end lost 8 bases, the J end lost 1 base, and 17 bases lay between the germline ends. The germline V gene has CDR1 MDHEN and CDR2 SYDVKM. The length of the CDR3 is 15 residues. CDR3 residues: CASGSDRRTNTEAFF. The CDR3 nucleotides read TGTGCCAGCGGATCCGACAGACGAACGAACACTGAAGCTTTCTTT.

This chain uses TRBV11-1 with TRBJ2-1; tentative D call: TRBD1 (6 bases). Germline V gives CDR1 SGHAT, CDR2 FQDESV (reference sequence). This CDR3 is built from 12 residues. Trimming took off 6 bases at V and 9 bases at J, with 12 bases between the two ends. The CDR3 nucleotides read TGTGCCAGCAGATCACAGGGACCTGAGCAGTTCTTC. Translation gives CASRSQGPEQFF.

This sequence joins TRBV2 and TRBJ1-1; no firm D call. CDR1 SNHLY and CDR2 FYNNEI come from the germline V gene. This CDR3 spans 13 amino acids. The germline V and J ends were trimmed by 3 bases and 1 base, with 6 bases remaining between them. Here the CDR3 reads CASSEHRNTEAFF. The CDR3 nucleotides are TGTGCCAGCAGTGAGCACAGGAACACTGAAGCTTTCTTT.

The chain uses TRBV6-5 and TRBJ2-2; D may be TRBD2 (6 bases). This CDR3 has 15 amino acids. CDR1 is MNHEY and CDR2 is SVGAGI in the germline V gene. Trimming stripped 6 bases from V and 4 bases from J, with 15 bases between. The CDR3 reads CASSPGEELTGELFF. CDR3 DNA: TGTGCCAGCAGCCCCGGGGAGGAACTCACCGGGGAGCTGTTTTTT.

This CDR3 reads CASSYSSQGSALHF. CDR3 sequence (DNA): TGTGCCAGCAGTTACTCGAGCCAGGGATCGGCCCTCCACTTT. V usage is TRBV6-5 and J usage is TRBJ1-6, with D maybe TRBD1 (5 bases). The CDR3 length is 14 residues. V was pared by 0 bases and J by 14 bases, with 14 bases between. Germline CDR1 and CDR2: MNHEY and SVGAGI.

This clone was counted a few times. The V gene is TRBV6-6, the J gene TRBJ1-4; unclear D gene. Trimming left V 5 bases short and J 0 bases short, with 10 bases between. Germline assignment: CDR1 MNHNY and CDR2 SVGAGI (reference sequence). The CDR3 loop spans 15 amino acids. In DNA, the CDR3 is TGTGCCAGCAGTCCCCCAGGTCCAACTAATGAAAAACTGTTTTTT. Residues: CASSPPGPTNEKLFF.

The rearrangement links TRBV7-6 to TRBJ1-4, with 11 nucleotides matching TRBD1. The V gene end was trimmed by 3 bases and the J gene end by 8 bases; junction bases not matched to a gene: 5. The CDR3 contains 15 residues. Germline CDR1 is SGHVS and CDR2 is FNYEAQ. In DNA form, the CDR3 reads TGTGCCAGCAGCTTGGGGACAGGGGGTGCGGAAAAACTGTTTTTT. This gives the protein CASSLGTGGAEKLFF.

This clone has only one observation. CDR3 residues: CASSQELLQGLPLHF. The CDR3 bases are TGCGCCAGCAGCCAAGAGCTTCTCCAGGGTTTACCCCTCCACTTT. The V call is TRBV4-1, the J call TRBJ1-6, with D perhaps TRBD1 (5 bases). The CDR3 has 15 amino acids. The germline gives CDR1 MGHRA, CDR2 YSYEKL. V was trimmed by 0 bases and J by 12 bases, leaving 15 bases between them.

This clone was seen a few times. This chain connects TRBV11-1 to TRBJ2-2; D possibly corresponds to TRBD2 (7 bases). Germline assignment: CDR1 SGHAT and CDR2 FQDESV (reference sequence). The CDR3 runs to 15 residues. Trimming shortened V by 5 bases and J by 4 bases, and 14 bases separated the two germline ends. The CDR3 coding sequence is TGTGCCAGCAGCCCGGGGGGCCGGGGCACCGGGGAGCTGTTTTTT. This sequence encodes CASSPGGRGTGELFF.

The rearrangement joins TRBV20-1 to TRBJ2-5; unclear D gene. Germline V gene data show CDR1 as DFQATT and CDR2 as SNEGSKA (reference sequence). Trimming removed 6 bases at V and 0 bases at J, with 5 bases between. The CDR3 runs to 11 residues. Here the CDR3 DNA reads TGCAGTGCAGAGTACCAAGAGACCCAGTACTTC. Amino acid sequence: CSAEYQETQYF.

V gene TRBV4-3 combines with J gene TRBJ1-6; the D gene is possibly TRBD1 (6 bases). This CDR3 has 15 amino acids. Germline loops: CDR1 LGHNA, CDR2 YSLEER. V lost 0 bases and J 7 bases, leaving 10 bases between the germline ends. The CDR3 bases are TGCGCCAGCAGCCAAGATGGGGACATAAATTCACCCCTCCACTTT. Amino acids: CASSQDGDINSPLHF.

The chain joins TRBV4-1 to TRBJ2-2; 16 nucleotides match TRBD2. Germline CDR1 and CDR2: MGHRA and YSYEKL. After removal of 4 bases from V and 4 bases from J, the junction contained 6 bases not matched to a gene. There are 18 residues in the CDR3. This chain's CDR3 is CASSLGTSGRAGTGELFF. Written as DNA, the CDR3 is TGCGCCAGCAGCCTTGGGACTAGCGGGAGGGCGGGCACCGGGGAGCTGTTTTTT.

The chain joins TRBV6-1 to TRBJ2-7, with D tentatively TRBD2 (7 bases). CDR3 length equals 11 residues. V was shortened by 11 bases and J by 3 bases, with 11 bases between the two germline ends. Germline lookup yields CDR1 MNHNS and CDR2 SASEGT. CDR3 residues: CACGGRYEQYF. In DNA, the CDR3 is TGTGCCTGCGGGGGCCGCTACGAGCAGTACTTC.

This clone was seen only a few times. The CDR3 sequence is CASSSGTGEFQPQHF. The DNA of the CDR3 is TGTGCCAGCAGCTCCGGGACAGGGGAATTTCAGCCCCAGCATTTT. V gene TRBV7-8 combines with J gene TRBJ1-5, with TRBD1 matching 10 bases. The CDR3 covers 15 residues. J lost 6 bases, V lost 4 bases, and 6 bases had no gene match. The germline V gene encodes CDR1 SGHVS and CDR2 FQNEAQ. Together with reference TRBV7-8 and TRBJ1-5, the CDR3 gives the full variable domain: GAGVSQSPRYKVAKRGQDVALRCDPISGHVSLFWYQQALGQGPEFLTYFQNEAQLDKSGLPSDRFFAERPEGSVSTLKIQRTQQEDSAVYLCASSSGTGEFQPQHFGDGTRLSIL.